The 8 T cell receptor beta chains in this list originate from one sample, sequenced in a study of T cells in Graves' hyperthyroidism and ophthalmopathy. Using RNA transcripts as the source, TCR beta CDR3 regions were amplified. HTBI primers were the set used in a first-round RT-PCR of the TCR CDR3. TCRdb reanalysed the multiplex PCR reads using MiXCR and keeps one entry per CDR3 protein. Of more than 350,000 distinct CDR3 sequences in the sample, more than 13% were seen once. The sequenced sample consisted of blood. Receptors were obtained from a woman younger than 45 with Graves' hyperthyroidism.

Concerning this clonotype: A read error may account for a junction end that differs from germline. The chain has TRBV2 and TRBJ2-4; the D gene is possibly TRBD1 (6 bases). The CDR3 contains 15 residues. Germline assignment: CDR1 SNHLY and CDR2 FYNNEI. Written as DNA, the CDR3 is TGTGCCAGCAGTGAGATGGGACAAGGGAAAAACATTCGGTACTTC. Its translation is CASSEMGQGKNIRYF.

In this sample, this clonotype turned up a few times. The chain couples TRBV9 to TRBJ2-7; 10 positions agree with TRBD2. Trimming at V came to 3 bases and at J to 0 bases, leaving 12 bases not matched to a gene. Germline V CDR1 and CDR2: SGDLS, YYNGEE. This CDR3 spans 18 amino acids. The CDR3 spells CASSAETSGRPSSYEQYF. The CDR3 coding sequence is TGTGCCAGCAGCGCCGAGACTAGCGGGCGGCCGAGCTCCTACGAGCAGTACTTC. The full variable domain, in which reference TRBV9 and TRBJ2-7 provide the parts outside the CDR3, is DSGVTQTPKHLITATGQRVTLRCSPRSGDLSVYWYQQSLDQGLQFLIQYYNGEERAKGNILERFSAQQFPDLHSELNLSSLELGDSALYFCASSAETSGRPSSYEQYFGPGTRLTVT.

This clonotype has ten or more counts. The chain couples TRBV20-1 to TRBJ2-7; 9 bases are shared with TRBD2. Per germline, CDR1 DFQATT and CDR2 SNEGSKA (reference sequence). V shed 6 bases and J 8 bases; nucleotides not matched to a gene: 8. The length of the CDR3 is 12 residues. CDR3 bases: TGCAGTGCCCCAAGACTAGCGGAGCAGCAGTACTTC. Amino acid sequence: CSAPRLAEQQYF.

V is TRBV6-2 or TRBV6-3 and J is TRBJ2-7; D is perhaps TRBD2 (6 bases). This CDR3 has 13 amino acids. CDR1 and CDR2 (germline): MNHEY, SVGEGT. Trimming removed 7 bases from V and 3 bases from J, with 13 bases in between. The CDR3 loop is CASIGRESYEQYF. The CDR3 coding sequence is TGTGCCAGCATCGGGCGGGAAAGCTACGAGCAGTACTTC.

The chain has TRBV2 and TRBJ1-5; 7 bases are shared with TRBD1. CDR3 size: 13 residues. Germline V gene lookup returns CDR1 SNHLY and CDR2 FYNNEI. The junction had 2 bases not matched to a gene; V was cut back by 6 bases and J by 3 bases. This CDR3 reads CASRTGINQPQHF. The CDR3 nucleotides are TGTGCCAGCAGGACAGGGATCAATCAGCCCCAGCATTTT.

As for this clonotype: At one end, the junction sequence differs from germline, possibly due to a read error. The J gene is TRBJ2-3, the V gene TRBV24-1; the D gene is possibly TRBD2 (6 bases). The V gene's germline CDR1 is KGHDR and CDR2 SFDVKD. The CDR3 totals 17 residues. In nucleotides, the CDR3 is TGTGTCACCAGTGATTCAGGTCCGGGACTCCTAACAGATACGCAGTATTTT. This translates into CVTSDSGPGLLTDTQYF.

This clonotype was recorded many times. The chain carries TRBV7-3 and TRBJ2-1, with D possibly being TRBD1 or TRBD2 (5 bases each). Germline values: CDR1 SGHTA, CDR2 FQGTGA. CDR3 length: 19 amino acids. V was shortened by 4 bases and J by 4 bases, with 26 bases between the two germline ends. The DNA of the CDR3 is TGTGCCAGCAGCTGTCCCGGGACCGGGGTTTGGCGCAAATACAATGAGCAGTTCTTC. It is translated as CASSCPGTGVWRKYNEQFF.

In its sample, this clonotype was seen many times. A junction boundary mismatches the germline segment, possibly from a read error. V usage is TRBV7-7 and J usage is TRBJ2-4, with 8 bases matching TRBD1. The CDR3 sequence is 15 residues long. Germline V gene lookup returns CDR1 SSHAT and CDR2 FNYEAQ (reference sequence). The DNA for the CDR3 is TGTGCTAGCAGCAACGACAGGGGAGCCAAAAACATTCAGTACTTC. Protein: CASSNDRGAKNIQYF.